Following are 10 T cell receptor beta chains from one sample sequenced in a study of T cell responses to AZD1222 COVID-19 vaccine. Clones were sequenced by immunoSEQ multiplex PCR, and TCRdb holds only the in-frame ones, with some missing. The sample lists 120,000 or so clones, 90% occurring once. The source material was peripheral blood, sampled on day 0 of MenACWY control vaccination. The receptor set was obtained from an adult in good health.

CDR3 nucleotide sequence: TGTGCCAGTAGAGCGGACAGGAGGGGAGAAAAACTGTTTTTT. Translation gives CASRADRRGEKLFF. This rearrangement joins TRBV6-5 to TRBJ1-4, with 7 bases identical to TRBD1. V lost 9 bases, J lost 8 bases, and 12 bases stayed unmatched. The V gene's germline CDR1 is MNHEY and CDR2 SVGAGI. The CDR3 runs 14 residues.

The CDR3 DNA sequence: TGTGCCAGCAATCCTACGTTTTTGAGCAAGGACGAGCAGTACTTC. Protein: CASNPTFLSKDEQYF. This chain uses TRBV2 with TRBJ2-7; no definite D call. CDR3 length: 15 amino acids. V was shortened by 7 bases and J by 5 bases, with 21 bases between the two germline ends. Germline assignment: CDR1 SNHLY and CDR2 FYNNEI.

The chain employs TRBV28 and TRBJ1-1; perhaps TRBD1 as D (6 bases). With 6 bases removed from V and 3 bases from J, the gap between germline ends came to 17 bases. The germline V gene encodes CDR1 MDHEN and CDR2 SYDVKM. The CDR3 consists of 15 residues. This chain's CDR3 is CASREVGGGHTEAFF. The DNA for the CDR3 is TGTGCCAGCAGAGAAGTGGGAGGGGGTCACACTGAAGCTTTCTTT.

V gene TRBV4-3 combines with J gene TRBJ1-5; D unclear. V was cut by 3 bases and J by 1 base, with 7 bases left in between. Germline CDR1 is LGHNA and CDR2 is YSLEER. The CDR3 contains 14 residues. As DNA, the CDR3 is TGCGCCAGCAGCCAGACACAAAGCAATCAGCCCCAGCATTTT. Its protein product is CASSQTQSNQPQHF.

V and J are TRBV14 and TRBJ1-2; no clear D gene. The CDR3 covers 14 residues. Germline CDR1 is SGHDN and CDR2 is FVKESK. Trimming removed 0 bases from V and 4 bases from J, with 9 bases in between. The CDR3 DNA reads TGTGCCAGCAGCCAAGACGTAGGCCCCTATGGCTACACCTTC. This encodes CASSQDVGPYGYTF.

This clone showed up just once. The chain uses TRBV12-3 or TRBV12-4 and TRBJ2-7; TRBD2 matches at 9 bases. The CDR3 spans 13 residues. V was clipped by 3 bases and J by 7 bases; unmatched bases: 4. Here the CDR3 DNA reads TGTGCCAGCAGTTTGCGGGGGGGCTTTGAGCAGTACGTC. This gives the protein CASSLRGGFEQYV.

This chain connects TRBV7-9 to TRBJ1-2, with 7 bases fitting TRBD1. CDR3 size: 14 residues. CDR1 is SEHNR and CDR2 is FQNEAQ in the germline V gene (reference sequence). Unmatched junction bases numbered 5, after V lost 3 bases and J lost 4 bases. The CDR3 region is CASSFGDRLYGYTF. CDR3 coding DNA: TGTGCCAGCAGCTTCGGGGACAGACTCTATGGCTACACCTTC.

The chain couples TRBV6-5 to TRBJ1-6, with 7 bases lining up with TRBD1. From germline, CDR1 is MNHEY and CDR2 SVGAGI. V lost 0 bases to trimming and J lost 7 bases; unmatched junction nucleotides: 3. The CDR3 has 15 amino acids. The chain's CDR3 is CASSYSNRGNSPLHF. CDR3 coding DNA: TGTGCCAGCAGTTACTCGAACAGGGGAAATTCACCCCTCCACTTT.

V usage is TRBV19 and J usage is TRBJ2-5, with D maybe TRBD1 (5 bases). This CDR3 spans 13 amino acids. CDR1 and CDR2 from the germline V gene are LNHDA and SQIVND (reference sequence). Trimming removed 5 bases from V and 9 bases from J, with 16 bases in between. For the CDR3, the DNA is TGTGCCAGTAGTCCAGGACAAGGGGCGGCCCAGTACTTC. Amino acids: CASSPGQGAAQYF.

The chain joins TRBV11-2 to TRBJ1-3, with D hard to call. V was shortened by 1 base and J by 0 bases, with 16 bases between the two germline ends. The CDR3 has 18 amino acids. CDR1 and CDR2 (germline): SGHAT, FQNNGV. The CDR3 sequence: CASSLVPFGADSGNTIYF. CDR3 nucleotides: TGTGCCAGCAGCTTAGTCCCCTTCGGCGCCGACTCTGGAAACACCATATATTTT.